The 17 T cell receptor beta chains below come from one sample, sequenced in a study of blood T cell repertoires in COVID-19. The repertoire was sequenced with immunoSEQ multiplex PCR; TCRdb's copy has only in-frame clones and lacks some. The sample lists approximately 240,000 clones, roughly 88% occurring once. Sequencing used peripheral blood. These receptors all stem from a woman aged 40 to 55 who had recovered from COVID-19.

The J gene is TRBJ2-2, the V gene TRBV7-2, with 10 bases identical to TRBD2. This CDR3 contains 17 residues. The V gene's germline CDR1 is SGHTA and CDR2 FQGNSA. After removal of 0 bases from V and 4 bases from J, the junction contained 5 bases not matched to a gene. CDR3 amino acids: CASSLARLAGVTGELFF. The CDR3 DNA reads TGTGCCAGCAGCTTAGCTCGGCTAGCGGGGGTCACCGGGGAGCTGTTTTTT. Combining the CDR3 with reference TRBV7-2 and TRBJ2-2 gives the whole variable domain GAGVSQSPSNKVTEKGKDVELRCDPISGHTALYWYRQSLGQGLEFLIYFQGNSAPDKSGLPSDRFSAERTGGSVSTLTIQRTQQEDSAVYLCASSLARLAGVTGELFFGEGSRLTVL.

The V call is TRBV7-9, the J call TRBJ2-7; 7 bases are a match to TRBD2. This CDR3 has 14 residues. Germline V lookup: CDR1 SEHNR, CDR2 FQNEAQ (reference sequence). Trimming at V came to 6 bases and at J to 2 bases, leaving 7 bases not matched to a gene. This chain's CDR3 is CASRPGGFPYEQYF. The DNA of the CDR3 is TGTGCCAGCAGACCCGGGGGGTTCCCCTACGAGCAGTACTTC.

This clone has just one count. This sequence joins TRBV6-5 and TRBJ1-4; D is unclear. From germline, CDR1 is MNHEY and CDR2 SVGAGI. V was trimmed by 4 bases and J by 4 bases, leaving 10 bases between them. CDR3 length: 14 residues. The CDR3 here is CASSFGSHNEKLFF. DNA for the CDR3: TGTGCCAGCAGTTTCGGGTCACATAATGAAAAACTGTTTTTT.

The genes are TRBV5-5 and TRBJ1-2; the match to TRBD1 covers 8 bases. Germline V gene lookup returns CDR1 SGHKS and CDR2 YYEKEE (reference sequence). The trim removed 5 bases at V and 4 bases at J, leaving 10 bases unmatched. This CDR3 spans 15 amino acids. In DNA form, the CDR3 reads TGTGCCAGCAGTAACCAACCGGACAGGGTCTATGGCTACACCTTC. It translates to CASSNQPDRVYGYTF.

This clone was detected once. V and J are TRBV5-5 and TRBJ2-1; 15 bases match TRBD2. V lost 4 bases to trimming and J lost 4 bases; unmatched junction nucleotides: 3. Germline V gene data show CDR1 as SGHKS and CDR2 as YYEKEE (reference sequence). CDR3 length equals 16 residues. CDR3 bases: TGTGCCAGCAGCAGGACTAGCGGGGGGGCATACAATGAGCAGTTCTTC. This codes for CASSRTSGGAYNEQFF. Full variable domain (rest looked up from reference TRBV5-5 and TRBJ2-1): DAGVTQSPTHLIKTRGQQVTLRCSPISGHKSVSWYQQVLGQGPQFIFQYYEKEERGRGNFPDRFSARQFPNYSSELNVNALLLGDSALYLCASSRTSGGAYNEQFFGPGTRLTVL.

V and J are TRBV7-9 and TRBJ1-3; D not certain. The germline CDR1 and CDR2 sequences are SEHNR and FQNEAQ (reference sequence). V was pared by 6 bases and J by 2 bases, with 8 bases between. The CDR3 extends over 13 amino acids. The CDR3 spells CASSSVTGNTIYF. As DNA, the CDR3 is TGTGCCAGCAGTTCGGTGACTGGAAACACCATATATTTT.

This chain uses TRBV4-2 with TRBJ2-5; the match to TRBD2 covers 9 bases. V lost 0 bases and J lost 13; bases outside the gene matches: 9. There are 14 residues in the CDR3. Germline assignment: CDR1 LGHNA and CDR2 YNFKEQ. The CDR3: CASSQDPSSGSMYF. CDR3 in DNA: TGTGCCAGCAGCCAAGATCCAAGTAGCGGGAGCATGTACTTC.

This chain joins TRBV5-6 and TRBJ2-3; no reliable D call. CDR1 and CDR2 (germline): SGHDT, YYEEEE. The CDR3 length is 15 residues. Trimming took 0 bases from V and 2 from J, leaving 10 bases between them. CDR3 coding DNA: TGTGCCAGCAGCTTGGGTCAGGATAACACAGATACGCAGTATTTT. It is translated as CASSLGQDNTDTQYF.

The genes are TRBV12-3 or TRBV12-4 and TRBJ2-5; D is possibly TRBD1 (5 bases). This CDR3 is built from 13 residues. V was trimmed by 3 bases and J by 5 bases, leaving 10 bases between them. CDR3 region: CASSFFGAETQYF. The DNA of the CDR3 is TGTGCCAGCAGTTTCTTTGGGGCGGAGACCCAGTACTTC.

This rearrangement joins TRBV6-5 to TRBJ2-7, with TRBD1 matching 11 bases. The trim removed 2 bases at V and 4 bases at J, leaving 7 bases unmatched. There are 16 residues in the CDR3. Germline CDR1 and CDR2: MNHEY and SVGAGI. The CDR3 loop is CASSYRTGGLGYEQYF. DNA of the CDR3: TGTGCCAGCAGTTACCGGACAGGGGGCCTTGGATACGAGCAGTACTTC.

The CDR3 protein is CASSFQGNSPLHF. The CDR3 DNA reads TGTGCCAGCAGCTTTCAGGGGAATTCACCCCTCCACTTT. The chain is built from TRBV7-8 and TRBJ1-6; the D gene is possibly TRBD1 (6 bases). The germline V gene has CDR1 SGHVS and CDR2 FQNEAQ. This CDR3 is 13 amino acids long. V was cut by 3 bases and J by 7 bases, with 7 bases left in between.

In this sample, this clone turned up once. The chain employs TRBV30 and TRBJ1-1, with D possibly being TRBD1 (5 bases). The germline CDR1 and CDR2 sequences are GTSNPN and SVGIG (reference sequence). The germline V and J ends were trimmed by 8 bases and 7 bases, with 14 bases remaining between them. The CDR3 loop spans 11 amino acids. The CDR3 is CAQTWGLEAFF. In nucleotides, the CDR3 is TGTGCCCAAACCTGGGGACTTGAAGCTTTCTTT.

This clone has only one observation. The chain combines TRBV6-5 with TRBJ2-3, with D possibly being TRBD1 (6 bases). The CDR3 sequence is 14 residues long. The V and J ends lost 3 bases and 4 bases respectively, with 11 bases between them. Germline V gives CDR1 MNHEY, CDR2 SVGAGI. The CDR3 DNA reads TGTGCCAGCAGTTATCACAGGGAACCAGATACGCAGTATTTT. Encoded protein: CASSYHREPDTQYF.

This chain links TRBV15 with TRBJ1-6, with D tentatively TRBD1 (5 bases). This CDR3 is built from 16 residues. Germline values: CDR1 LNHNV, CDR2 YYDKDF (reference sequence). The V gene lost 0 bases and the J gene lost 10 bases, with 16 bases spanning the gap. The CDR3 reads CATSRDKGRVGSPLHF. The CDR3 DNA is TGTGCCACCAGCAGAGATAAGGGCAGGGTCGGATCACCCCTCCACTTT.

This clone was detected only once. V gene TRBV7-2 combines with J gene TRBJ2-7; D is ambiguous. CDR1 and CDR2 (germline): SGHTA, FQGNSA. The V gene lost 6 bases and the J gene lost 0 bases, with 15 bases spanning the gap. This CDR3 region has 15 residues. The CDR3 DNA follows: TGTGCCAGCAGTCTATACCGCCAGGCCTCCTACGAGCAGTACTTC. Amino acids: CASSLYRQASYEQYF.

The chain carries TRBV5-1 and TRBJ2-3, with D tentatively TRBD1 (5 bases). V was clipped by 4 bases and J by 1 base, with 16 bases between them. The CDR3 has 16 residues. Per the germline V gene, CDR1 is SGHRS and CDR2 is YFSETQ. CDR3 sequence (DNA): TGCGCCAGCAGCCCCCCGTCGACAGTCGGCACAGATACGCAGTATTTT. Its translation: CASSPPSTVGTDTQYF. Looking up the rest from reference TRBV5-1 and TRBJ2-3 gives the full variable domain: KAGVTQTPRYLIKTRGQQVTLSCSPISGHRSVSWYQQTPGQGLQFLFEYFSETQRNKGNFPGRFSGRQFSNSRSEMNVSTLELGDSALYLCASSPPSTVGTDTQYFGPGTRLTVL.

This chain uses TRBV5-1 with TRBJ1-2, with D possibly matching TRBD1 (6 bases). The CDR3 covers 13 residues. In germline, CDR1 is SGHRS, CDR2 YFSETQ. Between the trimmed V and J ends, which lost 2 bases and 8 bases, there was a span of 13 bases. This chain's CDR3 is CASSFNRVEGYTF. For the CDR3, the DNA is TGCGCCAGCAGCTTTAACAGGGTGGAAGGCTACACCTTC.